Shown below are 21 T cell receptor beta chains from a single sample sequenced in a study of blood T cell repertoires in COVID-19. This table comes from immunoSEQ multiplex PCR, and its TCRdb copy is limited to in-frame clones, with some not included. The data hold roughly 100,000 clones, with about 90% observed a single time. Sequenced sample: peripheral blood. The receptors here all came from a man in his forties or fifties in a cohort sampled during active COVID-19.

The rearrangement links TRBV18 to TRBJ1-1, with unresolved D. The CDR3 length is 13 residues. V dropped 2 bases and J dropped 3 bases, with 7 bases sitting between them. Germline V lookup: CDR1 KGHSH, CDR2 LQKENI. The CDR3 region has the DNA TGTGCCAGCTCACCAACCACGGACACTGAAGCTTTCTTT. Translated: CASSPTTDTEAFF.

This chain connects TRBV6-5 to TRBJ2-7, with 12 bases identical to TRBD1. Germline trimming cut 7 bases from V and 10 bases from J; bases unmatched to any gene: 11. From germline, CDR1 is MNHEY and CDR2 SVGAGI. The CDR3 has 14 residues. The CDR3 sequence: CASTGTGGPSRQYF. CDR3 nucleotide sequence: TGTGCCAGCACTGGGACAGGGGGCCCATCGCGCCAGTACTTC.

The chain couples TRBV4-2 to TRBJ1-1, with 9 bases aligning to TRBD1. The junction had 5 bases not matched to a gene; V was cut back by 2 bases and J by 7 bases. The V gene's germline CDR1 is LGHNA and CDR2 YNFKEQ. The CDR3 sequence is 14 residues long. CDR3 sequence: CASSQTDRGFEAFF. CDR3 in DNA: TGTGCCAGCAGCCAAACGGACAGGGGTTTTGAAGCTTTCTTT.

The chain recombines TRBV7-3 with TRBJ2-1, with 8 nucleotides matching TRBD2. J was trimmed by 5 bases and V by 2 bases; bases with no gene match: 2. CDR3 length: 14 amino acids. Germline V lookup: CDR1 SGHTA, CDR2 FQGTGA. CDR3 in amino acids: CASSLAGGHNEQFF. For the CDR3, the DNA is TGTGCCAGCAGCTTAGCGGGGGGTCACAATGAGCAGTTCTTC.

The chain couples TRBV9 to TRBJ2-5; D remains ambiguous. V was clipped by 0 bases and J by 4 bases, with 10 bases between them. This CDR3 is 14 amino acids long. In germline, CDR1 is SGDLS, CDR2 YYNGEE. The CDR3 is CASSVGLVGETQYF. DNA for the CDR3: TGTGCCAGCAGCGTAGGCCTAGTAGGAGAGACCCAGTACTTC.

The rearrangement joins TRBV24-1 to TRBJ2-2; TRBD2 matches 8 bases. There are 16 residues in the CDR3. Germline CDR1 is KGHDR and CDR2 is SFDVKD. V was pared by 6 bases and J by 6 bases, with 11 bases of the junction left unmatched. The CDR3 sequence is CATSSPGGVTSGELFF. The DNA for the CDR3 is TGTGCCACCAGTTCCCCCGGGGGGGTAACGTCCGGGGAGCTGTTTTTT.

The chain carries TRBV20-1 and TRBJ1-4, with TRBD1 as a possible D gene (6 bases). V dropped 3 bases and J dropped 7 bases, with 18 bases sitting between them. The V gene's germline CDR1 is DFQATT and CDR2 SNEGSKA (reference sequence). The CDR3 runs to 15 residues. The CDR3 protein is CSASWGRGAGEKLFF. CDR3 DNA: TGCAGTGCTAGTTGGGGCCGGGGGGCGGGTGAAAAACTGTTTTTT.

This chain uses TRBV19 with TRBJ2-6; a weak D match, TRBD2 (5 bases). Germline assignment: CDR1 LNHDA and CDR2 SQIVND (reference sequence). CDR3 length: 17 amino acids. V lost 3 bases and J lost 2, with 14 bases in between. The DNA for the CDR3 is TGTGCCAGTAGTATCCCCGAGGGTTCACCTGGGGCCAACGTCCTGACTTTC. It translates to CASSIPEGSPGANVLTF.

This chain links TRBV25-1 with TRBJ1-1; D is possibly TRBD1 (6 bases). Germline CDR1 MGHDK, CDR2 SYGVNS. The CDR3 spans 14 residues. V was pared by 8 bases and J by 1 base, with 14 bases between. The CDR3 nucleotides read TGTGCCAGCGGAAATACAGGGCCGAACACTGAAGCTTTCTTT. This gives the protein CASGNTGPNTEAFF.

The chain has TRBV5-1 and TRBJ1-6, with 9 bases that match TRBD1. CDR3 length: 15 amino acids. Germline CDR1 and CDR2: SGHRS and YFSETQ. V shed 5 bases and J 6 bases; nucleotides not matched to a gene: 6. CDR3 sequence reads: CASREGQGLNSPLHF. Here the CDR3 DNA reads TGCGCCAGCAGAGAGGGACAGGGACTTAATTCACCCCTCCACTTT.

The chain employs TRBV6-5 and TRBJ1-1, with 10 bases that match TRBD1. CDR1 is MNHEY and CDR2 is SVGAGI in the germline V gene. V lost 6 bases to trimming and J lost 8 bases; unmatched junction nucleotides: 9. The CDR3 covers 14 residues. The CDR3 nucleotides are TGTGCCAGCAGCCGAGACAGGGGGCGATACGAAGCTTTCTTT. Its translation is CASSRDRGRYEAFF.

The chain recombines TRBV6-5 with TRBJ2-6; weak D call: TRBD1 (5 bases). The CDR3 loop spans 16 amino acids. Germline CDR1 and CDR2: MNHEY and SVGAGI. The germline V and J ends were trimmed by 2 bases and 1 base, with 9 bases remaining between them. CDR3 in amino acids: CASSYGSGSGANVLTF. The DNA of the CDR3 is TGTGCCAGCAGTTACGGCTCAGGGTCTGGGGCCAACGTCCTGACTTTC.

V gene TRBV27 combines with J gene TRBJ2-3, with 8 bases aligning to TRBD2. CDR1 is MNHEY and CDR2 is SMNVEV in the germline V gene (reference sequence). V dropped 6 bases and J dropped 2; count of bases not matched to a gene: 10. The CDR3 covers 16 residues. The CDR3 spells CASRDRGGANTDTQYF. The DNA of the CDR3 is TGTGCCAGCAGGGACCGGGGGGGCGCCAACACAGATACGCAGTATTTT.

The gene calls are TRBV5-1 and TRBJ2-5, with 16 bases that match TRBD2. The CDR3 has 15 residues. Trimming took 4 bases from V and 7 from J; bases not matched to a gene: 4. Germline CDR1 and CDR2: SGHRS and YFSETQ. The DNA for the CDR3 is TGCGCCAGCAGCGAGGGACTAGCGGGGGGGGCGACCCAGTACTTC. Protein product: CASSEGLAGGATQYF.

The V gene is TRBV7-9, the J gene TRBJ2-1; D is ambiguous. The CDR3 runs to 14 residues. Germline V gene sequence: CDR1 SEHNR, CDR2 FQNEAQ (reference sequence). Trimming stripped 5 bases from V and 2 bases from J, with 10 bases between. The CDR3 here is CASSPLATYNEQFF. DNA of the CDR3: TGTGCCAGCAGCCCCCTGGCAACCTACAATGAGCAGTTCTTC.

This sequence joins TRBV18 and TRBJ1-2, with D unclear. V was clipped by 3 bases and J by 4 bases, with 9 bases between them. Germline V CDR1 and CDR2: KGHSH, LQKENI. This CDR3 is 13 amino acids long. CDR3 region: CASSPLSGYGYTF. The CDR3 DNA reads as TGTGCCAGCTCACCTTTGTCAGGCTATGGCTACACCTTC. The variable domain in full, completed from reference TRBV18 and TRBJ1-2, reads NAGVMQNPRHLVRRRGQEARLRCSPMKGHSHVYWYRQLPEEGLKFMVYLQKENIIDESGMPKERFSAEFPKEGPSILRIQQVVRGDSAAYFCASSPLSGYGYTFGSGTRLTVV.

The chain recombines TRBV4-2 with TRBJ1-2; 8 bases match TRBD1. The V gene's germline CDR1 is LGHNA and CDR2 YNFKEQ. J gave up 5 bases and V 3 bases, and 5 bases lay outside the gene matches. This CDR3 is 14 amino acids long. The CDR3 DNA reads as TGTGCCAGCAGCCAGGACAGGGTGGAGTATGGCTACACCTTC. This translates into CASSQDRVEYGYTF.

V is TRBV6-5 and J is TRBJ1-5, with D perhaps matching TRBD1 (6 bases). The CDR3 sequence is 15 residues long. Trimming took off 8 bases at V and 5 bases at J, with 19 bases between the two ends. In germline, CDR1 is MNHEY, CDR2 SVGAGI. The CDR3 DNA reads TGTGCCAGCCGCGGAGCGGGGGCGGGGGATCAGCCCCAGCATTTT. It yields the protein CASRGAGAGDQPQHF.

This rearrangement joins TRBV5-6 to TRBJ1-2; 7 bases match TRBD1. Germline values: CDR1 SGHDT, CDR2 YYEEEE. Germline trimming cut 0 bases from V and 4 bases from J; bases unmatched to any gene: 9. This CDR3 spans 16 amino acids. The CDR3 nucleotides are TGTGCCAGCAGCTTGGGAATGGGACAGAAGACCTATGGCTACACCTTC. Its protein product is CASSLGMGQKTYGYTF.

The table lists this clone with a few counts. The rearrangement joins TRBV27 to TRBJ2-7, with TRBD2 as a possible D gene (6 bases). This CDR3 is 12 amino acids long. CDR1 is MNHEY, CDR2 SMNVEV, per germline (reference sequence). Trimming removed 3 bases at V and 6 bases at J, with 9 bases between. This CDR3 reads CASSLDYSEQYV. The CDR3 DNA follows: TGTGCCAGCAGTTTGGACTACAGCGAGCAGTACGTC.

The chain carries TRBV5-6 and TRBJ2-7, with 7 bases lining up with TRBD1. Germline CDR1 is SGHDT and CDR2 is YYEEEE. The CDR3 extends over 14 amino acids. The trim removed 2 bases at V and 2 bases at J, leaving 4 bases unmatched. In DNA form, the CDR3 reads TGTGCCAGCAGCTTAGGACAGGTTACCTACGAGCAGTACTTC. Translated: CASSLGQVTYEQYF.